This TCR beta chain was sequenced in a study of shared clonotypes between healthy human individuals. Findings and caveats of the study: Sequencing depth was a factor that was expected to affect clonotype sharing among donors.

Germline V gene lookup returns CDR1 SGHAT and CDR2 FQNNGV. V lost 5 bases to trimming and J lost 3 bases; unmatched junction nucleotides: 6. The CDR3 totals 15 residues. As for this clone: Antigen specificity is unknown. Different DNA sequences within this sample yield the same CDR3.

Some clones are missing from TCRdb's copy, which holds only in-frame ones; the method was immunoSEQ multiplex PCR. This sample has about 1.5 million clones, with 95% to 99% found just once. The chain uses TRBV11-2 and TRBJ1-5, with 8 nucleotides matching TRBD1. Sequenced sample: naive CD4+ T cells sorted from blood. Sample subset: CD45RA+ positively selected. The source is a man aged 30-40 years in good health. The CDR3 reads CASSPGQGPNQPQHF. The CDR3 DNA reads TGTGCCAGCAGCCCCGGACAGGGACCCAATCAGCCCCAGCATTTT. The full variable domain, with the rest looked up from reference TRBV11-2 and TRBJ1-5, is EAGVAQSPRYKIIEKRQSVAFWCNPISGHATLYWYQQILGQGPKLLIQFQNNGVVDDSQLPKDRFSAERLKGVDSTLKIQPAKLEDSAVYLCASSPGQGPNQPQHFGDGTRLSIL.